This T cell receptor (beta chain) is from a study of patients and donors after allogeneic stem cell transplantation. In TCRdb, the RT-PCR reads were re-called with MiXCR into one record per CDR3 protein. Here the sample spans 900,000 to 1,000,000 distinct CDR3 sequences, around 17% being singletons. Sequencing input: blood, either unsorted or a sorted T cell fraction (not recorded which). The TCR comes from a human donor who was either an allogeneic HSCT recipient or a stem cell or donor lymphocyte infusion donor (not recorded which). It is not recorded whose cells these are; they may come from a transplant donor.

CDR3 coding DNA: TGTGCCAGTAGTATTCTGGGAAACTATGGCTACACCTTC. Protein: CASSILGNYGYTF. This chain joins TRBV19 and TRBJ1-2; D is uncertain. The CDR3 is 13 residues long. V lost 3 bases, J lost 2 bases, and 7 bases lay in between. From germline, CDR1 is LNHDA and CDR2 SQIVND (reference sequence). Combining the CDR3 with reference TRBV19 and TRBJ1-2 gives the whole variable domain DGGITQSPKYLFRKEGQNVTLSCEQNLNHDAMYWYRQDPGQGLRLIYYSQIVNDFQKGDIAEGYSVSREKKESFPLTVTSAQKNPTAFYLCASSILGNYGYTFGSGTRLTVV.